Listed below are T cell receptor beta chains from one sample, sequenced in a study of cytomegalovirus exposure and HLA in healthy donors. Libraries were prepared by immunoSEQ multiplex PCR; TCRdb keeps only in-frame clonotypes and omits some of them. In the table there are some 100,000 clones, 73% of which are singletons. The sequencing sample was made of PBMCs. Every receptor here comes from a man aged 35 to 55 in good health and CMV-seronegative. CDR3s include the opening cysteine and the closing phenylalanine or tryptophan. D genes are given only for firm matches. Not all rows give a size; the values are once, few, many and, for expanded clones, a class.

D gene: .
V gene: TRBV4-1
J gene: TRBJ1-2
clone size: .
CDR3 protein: CASSQHGQGRGYTF
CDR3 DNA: TGCGCCAGCAGCCAACATGGCCAGGGGCGAGGCTACACCTTC

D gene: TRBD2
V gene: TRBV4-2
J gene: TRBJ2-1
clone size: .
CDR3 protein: CASSQDGAGGEDEQFF
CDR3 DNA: TGTGCCAGCAGCCAAGATGGAGCGGGGGGTGAGGATGAGCAGTTCTTC

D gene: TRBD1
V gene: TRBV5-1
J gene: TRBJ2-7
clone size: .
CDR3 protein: CASSLTGGGEQYF
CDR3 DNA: TGCGCCAGCAGCTTGACAGGGGGCGGCGAGCAGTACTTC

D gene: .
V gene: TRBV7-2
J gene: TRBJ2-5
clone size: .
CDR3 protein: CASSTRLQGRETQYF
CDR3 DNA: TGTGCCAGCAGCACACGATTACAGGGTCGGGAGACCCAGTACTTC

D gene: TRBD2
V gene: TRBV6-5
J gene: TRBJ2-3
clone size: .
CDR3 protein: CAGPWERGSQDTQYF
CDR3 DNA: TGTGCCGGACCCTGGGAGCGGGGTTCACAGGATACGCAGTATTTT

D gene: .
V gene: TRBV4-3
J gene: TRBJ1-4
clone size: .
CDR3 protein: CASSPSRGGGWEKLFF
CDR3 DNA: TGCGCCAGCAGCCCGTCCCGGGGGGGCGGATGGGAAAAACTGTTTTTT

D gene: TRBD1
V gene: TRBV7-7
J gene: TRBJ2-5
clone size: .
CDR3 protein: CATGQGGQETQYF
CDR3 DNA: TGTGCAACCGGACAGGGGGGCCAAGAGACCCAGTACTTC

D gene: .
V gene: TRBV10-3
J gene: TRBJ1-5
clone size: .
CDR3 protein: CAISESGARANQPQHF
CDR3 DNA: TGTGCCATCAGTGAGAGTGGGGCGCGAGCGAATCAGCCCCAGCATTTT

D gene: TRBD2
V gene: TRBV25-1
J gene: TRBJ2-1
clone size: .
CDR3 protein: CASSPSAGTIRTYNEQFF
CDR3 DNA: TGTGCCAGCAGCCCATCGGCGGGGACTATCCGTACCTACAATGAGCAGTTCTTC

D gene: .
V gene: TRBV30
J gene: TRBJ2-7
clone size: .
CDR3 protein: CAWTPRQSTTGRYEQYF
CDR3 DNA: TGTGCCTGGACCCCCCGACAGTCTACTACGGGCCGCTACGAGCAGTACTTC

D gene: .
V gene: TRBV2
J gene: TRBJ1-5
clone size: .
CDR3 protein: CATQREVGPQPQHF
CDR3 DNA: TGTGCCACCCAAAGGGAGGTAGGCCCCCAGCCCCAGCATTTT

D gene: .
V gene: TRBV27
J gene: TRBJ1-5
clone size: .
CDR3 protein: CASSLSDSPNQPQHF
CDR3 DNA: TGTGCCAGCAGTTTGTCGGACAGTCCCAATCAGCCCCAGCATTTT

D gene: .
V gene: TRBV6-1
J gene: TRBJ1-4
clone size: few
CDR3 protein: CASSEWGVNEKLFF
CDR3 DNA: TGTGCCAGCAGTGAATGGGGGGTTAATGAAAAACTGTTTTTT

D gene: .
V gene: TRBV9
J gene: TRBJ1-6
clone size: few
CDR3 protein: CASSVPGNSPLHF
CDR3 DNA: TGTGCCAGCAGCGTACCAGGCAATTCACCCCTCCACTTT

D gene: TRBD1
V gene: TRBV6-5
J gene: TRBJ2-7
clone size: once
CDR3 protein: CASSKDRGAYEQYF
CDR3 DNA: TGTGCCAGCAGTAAAGACAGGGGGGCCTACGAGCAGTACTTC

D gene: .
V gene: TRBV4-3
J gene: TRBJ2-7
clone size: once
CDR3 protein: CASSQELAIQYEQYF
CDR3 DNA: TGCGCCAGCAGCCAAGAGCTAGCAATTCAGTACGAGCAGTACTTC

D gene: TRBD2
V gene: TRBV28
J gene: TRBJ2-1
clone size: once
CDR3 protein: CASSLPAGAIYRQFF
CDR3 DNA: TGTGCCAGCAGTTTACCAGCGGGGGCCATATATCGGCAGTTCTTC

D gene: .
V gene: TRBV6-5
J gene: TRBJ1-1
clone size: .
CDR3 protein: CATRRGPEAFF
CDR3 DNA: TGTGCCACCCGCAGGGGTCCTGAAGCTTTCTTT

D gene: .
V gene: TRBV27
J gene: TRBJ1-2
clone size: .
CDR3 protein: CASSYKDTSYGYTF
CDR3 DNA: TGTGCCAGCAGTTACAAGGACACAAGCTATGGCTACACCTTC

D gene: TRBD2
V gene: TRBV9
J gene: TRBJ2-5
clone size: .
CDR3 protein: CASSILGSGGSQETQYF
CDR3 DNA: TGTGCCAGCAGCATACTGGGTAGCGGGGGGTCTCAAGAGACCCAGTACTTC

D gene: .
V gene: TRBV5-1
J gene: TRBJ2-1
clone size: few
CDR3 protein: CASSFERGSYNEQFF
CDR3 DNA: TGCGCCAGCAGTTTCGAGCGAGGCTCCTACAATGAGCAGTTCTTC

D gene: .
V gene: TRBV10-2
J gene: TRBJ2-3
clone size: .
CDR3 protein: CASSESWGGTDTQYF
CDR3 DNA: TGCGCCAGCAGTGAGTCATGGGGGGGCACAGATACGCAGTATTTT

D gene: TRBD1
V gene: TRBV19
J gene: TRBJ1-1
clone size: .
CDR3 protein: CASSTTGGTEAFF
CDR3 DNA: TGTGCCAGTAGTACGACAGGGGGGACTGAAGCTTTCTTT

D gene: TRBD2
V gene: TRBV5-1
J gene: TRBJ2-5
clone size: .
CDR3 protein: CASSSGTSVSETQYF
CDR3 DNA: TGCGCCAGCAGCTCCGGGACTAGCGTCTCAGAGACCCAGTACTTC

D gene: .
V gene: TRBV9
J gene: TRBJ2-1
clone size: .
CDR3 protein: CASSVGFGGYNEQFF
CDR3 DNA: TGTGCCAGCAGCGTAGGATTCGGGGGATACAATGAGCAGTTCTTC

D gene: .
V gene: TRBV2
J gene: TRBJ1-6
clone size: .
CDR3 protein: CASSVQGRYNSPLHF
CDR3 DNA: TGTGCCAGCAGTGTGCAGGGCCGCTATAATTCACCCCTCCACTTT

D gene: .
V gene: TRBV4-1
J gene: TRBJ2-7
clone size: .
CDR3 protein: CASSPSFGSYEQYF
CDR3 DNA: TGCGCCAGCAGCCCTTCCTTCGGCTCCTACGAGCAGTACTTC

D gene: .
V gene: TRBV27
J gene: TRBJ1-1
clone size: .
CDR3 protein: CASSFWGGDTEAFF
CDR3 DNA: TGTGCCAGCAGTTTTTGGGGGGGGGACACTGAAGCTTTCTTT